Below are 30 T cell receptor beta chains sequenced from a single sample in a study of monozygotic twins with inflammatory bowel disease (dated by TCRdb to between 2018 and 2021). Libraries were made using 5' RACE. TCRdb records Illumina HiSeq 2500 as the sequencer. TCRdb reprocessed the raw reads; every CDR3 protein sequence is a single record, and DNA is not supplied. In this sample's table one finds approximately 400,000 distinct CDR3 sequences. Jointly, the top ten make up about 2.3% of the sample. Material: blood. The receptor source for this set is a human donor with ulcerative colitis or Crohn's disease, or a healthy co-twin of an affected twin (not recorded which).

V and J are TRBV5-1 and TRBJ2-1; TCRdb calls TRBD2, which cannot be checked without DNA. Germline V gives CDR1 SGHRS, CDR2 YFSETQ. The CDR3 is made up of 16 amino acids. CDR3 sequence: CASSLAAGPLYNEQFF.

CDR3: CSAVTDFDYGYTF. This chain joins TRBV20-1 and TRBJ1-2. The CDR3 totals 13 residues. Germline V gene sequence: CDR1 DFQATT, CDR2 SNEGSKA (reference sequence).

V usage is TRBV28 and J usage is TRBJ1-5. There are 12 residues in the CDR3. In germline, CDR1 is MDHEN, CDR2 SYDVKM. CDR3: CASKSSNQPQHF. The whole variable domain, filled in from reference TRBV28 and TRBJ1-5, reads DVKVTQSSRYLVKRTGEKVFLECVQDMDHENMFWYRQDPGLGLRLIYFSYDVKMKEKGDIPEGYSVSREKKERFSLILESASTNQTSMYLCASKSSNQPQHFGDGTRLSIL.

The chain uses TRBV24-1 and TRBJ2-1; TCRdb's D gene call, TRBD2, goes unchecked for lack of DNA. Germline V lookup: CDR1 KGHDR, CDR2 SFDVKD. The CDR3 extends over 16 amino acids. The CDR3 is CATSDSLAGEYDEQFF.

CDR3 in amino acids: CASSLQALVSYNEQFF. This sequence joins TRBV27 and TRBJ2-1. The germline V gene has CDR1 MNHEY and CDR2 SMNVEV (reference sequence). The CDR3 covers 16 residues.

The V call is TRBV20-1, the J call TRBJ2-7; TCRdb outputs TRBD2, but without DNA this stays unchecked. The CDR3 covers 13 residues. Germline CDR1 reads DFQATT; CDR2 reads SNEGSKA (reference sequence). CDR3 sequence reads: CSAKSSGDYEQYF.

The V call is TRBV3-1, the J call TRBJ1-2; TCRdb proposes TRBD1, but this gene call is untestable without DNA. Germline V gene lookup returns CDR1 LGHDT and CDR2 YNNKEL (reference sequence). This CDR3 has 14 amino acids. This CDR3 reads CASSHNGGIDGYTF.

The chain links TRBV7-8 to TRBJ1-1. CDR1 SGHVS and CDR2 FQNEAQ come from the germline V gene. This CDR3 spans 13 amino acids. This CDR3 reads CASSLRLTTEAFF.

The chain combines TRBV29-1 with TRBJ1-2. This CDR3 has 12 residues. Germline V CDR1 and CDR2: SQVTM, ANQGSEA. The CDR3 loop reads CSIRTGLYGYTF.

This chain connects TRBV27 to TRBJ2-2; the TCRdb D gene call, TRBD1, has no DNA to confirm it. The length of the CDR3 is 15 residues. Germline V gives CDR1 MNHEY, CDR2 SMNVEV (reference sequence). CDR3 protein: CASSSAPAGTGELFF.

The chain has TRBV5-1 and TRBJ2-2; the TRBD1 assignment by TCRdb is unverifiable without DNA. CDR3 size: 15 residues. CDR1 and CDR2 (germline): SGHRS, YFSETQ. The CDR3 is CASSWGQGVAGELFF.

The chain carries TRBV7-2 and TRBJ2-4. CDR3 length: 15 amino acids. From germline, CDR1 is SGHTA and CDR2 FQGNSA. CDR3 region: CASSLRMGAKNIQYF.

The V and J genes are TRBV5-1 and TRBJ2-7; lacking DNA, the TRBD1 call made by TCRdb goes unchecked. Germline V gene sequence: CDR1 SGHRS, CDR2 YFSETQ. This CDR3 spans 16 amino acids. The CDR3 reads CASSPGEPGLSYEQYF. Supplemented by reference TRBV5-1 and TRBJ2-7, the full variable domain reads KAGVTQTPRYLIKTRGQQVTLSCSPISGHRSVSWYQQTPGQGLQFLFEYFSETQRNKGNFPGRFSGRQFSNSRSEMNVSTLELGDSALYLCASSPGEPGLSYEQYFGPGTRLTVT.

J is TRBJ1-1 and V is TRBV6-5; without DNA, the TCRdb call of TRBD1 cannot be checked. Per the germline V gene, CDR1 is MNHEY and CDR2 is SVGAGI. This CDR3 is built from 12 residues. The CDR3 reads CASSSAGTEAFF.

The chain uses TRBV12-3 or TRBV12-4 and TRBJ1-5; with no DNA, the TCRdb D assignment of TRBD1 cannot be verified. The CDR3 totals 14 residues. CDR3 region: CASSYLAPNQPQHF.

The V call is TRBV14, the J call TRBJ2-2; TCRdb's D gene call, TRBD1, goes unchecked for lack of DNA. Germline CDR1 SGHDN, CDR2 FVKESK. This CDR3 comprises 14 residues. CDR3 residues: CASRSGLGTGELFF.

The J gene is TRBJ1-1, the V gene TRBV5-1; there is no DNA to check the TCRdb D call of TRBD1. The CDR3 runs to 13 residues. Germline-derived CDR1 and CDR2 are SGHRS and YFSETQ. The CDR3 sequence is CASSYGGNTEAFF.

The gene calls are TRBV7-2 and TRBJ2-1; the TCRdb call, TRBD1, lacks DNA for checking. There are 12 residues in the CDR3. From germline, CDR1 is SGHTA and CDR2 FQGNSA. The CDR3 spells CASSRTGDEQFF.

The J gene is TRBJ1-6, the V gene TRBV6-1; TCRdb names TRBD1, which stays unverified in the absence of DNA. There are 14 residues in the CDR3. Germline V lookup: CDR1 MNHNS, CDR2 SASEGT. CDR3 protein: CASRSGQVNSPLHF.

V and J are TRBV6-4 and TRBJ2-1; TCRdb outputs TRBD2, but without DNA this stays unchecked. The CDR3 consists of 16 residues. CDR1 is MRHNA, CDR2 SNTAGT, per germline. CDR3 sequence: CASSESPSGSFGEQFF.

This chain joins TRBV4-1 and TRBJ2-7; no DNA is available, so the TRBD1 call from TCRdb remains unchecked. The CDR3 is 16 amino acids. CDR1 is MGHRA, CDR2 YSYEKL, per germline. The chain's CDR3 is CASSQGPEWESYEQYF.

V usage is TRBV27 and J usage is TRBJ2-3; with no DNA, the TCRdb D assignment of TRBD1 cannot be verified. Germline CDR1 and CDR2: MNHEY and SMNVEV (reference sequence). The CDR3 spans 13 residues. CDR3 residues: CASSLRWRDTQYF.

V usage is TRBV20-1 and J usage is TRBJ2-7; as DNA is missing, the TRBD1 call by TCRdb cannot be tested. There are 15 residues in the CDR3. Germline-derived CDR1 and CDR2 are DFQATT and SNEGSKA (reference sequence). The CDR3 loop is CSASDPQGSSYEQYF.

The chain recombines TRBV7-2 with TRBJ2-1; no DNA is available, so the TRBD1 call from TCRdb remains unchecked. CDR3 length: 13 amino acids. From germline, CDR1 is SGHTA and CDR2 FQGNSA. The CDR3 region is CASSKDSYNEQFF.

The rearrangement links TRBV19 to TRBJ2-7; there is no DNA to check the TCRdb D call of TRBD1. The germline CDR1 and CDR2 sequences are LNHDA and SQIVND (reference sequence). The CDR3 has 11 amino acids. CDR3 in amino acids: CASRQGYEQYF. Complete variable domain (other parts from reference TRBV19 and TRBJ2-7): DGGITQSPKYLFRKEGQNVTLSCEQNLNHDAMYWYRQDPGQGLRLIYYSQIVNDFQKGDIAEGYSVSREKKESFPLTVTSAQKNPTAFYLCASRQGYEQYFGPGTRLTVT.

The genes are TRBV12-3 or TRBV12-4 and TRBJ2-7; TCRdb gives TRBD1 as the D gene, but with no DNA this cannot be confirmed. CDR3 size: 14 residues. CDR3 amino acids: CASRFRDSSYEQYF.

The chain couples TRBV20-1 to TRBJ2-7. Germline CDR1 DFQATT, CDR2 SNEGSKA (reference sequence). There are 11 residues in the CDR3. The CDR3 sequence is CSARSSYEQYF.

The genes are TRBV9 and TRBJ1-2. Germline CDR1 SGDLS, CDR2 YYNGEE. The CDR3 is 14 amino acids. CDR3 sequence reads: CASSVGGQNYGYTF.

CDR3 sequence reads: CASSPGGYYTGELFF. The rearrangement uses TRBV7-7 and TRBJ2-2; TCRdb selects TRBD1, and the lack of DNA leaves this call unchecked. Germline V CDR1 and CDR2: SSHAT, FNYEAQ (reference sequence). This CDR3 has 15 amino acids.

V gene TRBV5-1 combines with J gene TRBJ2-5; the D call from TCRdb, TRBD1, cannot be confirmed without DNA. The CDR3 sequence is 15 residues long. Per the germline V gene, CDR1 is SGHRS and CDR2 is YFSETQ. The CDR3: CASSLDGQGQETQYF.